This T cell receptor beta chain was documented in a study of CD8 T cells in Susac syndrome. Reverse transcription of 0.5 to 1 ug RNA was performed with random hexamers. Via MiXCR, TCRdb re-called the immunoSEQ multiplex PCR reads, giving one row per CDR3 protein. This repertoire shows some 76,000 distinct CDR3 sequences, roughly nine tenths found once; its top ten account for 0.5% to 0.65%. V lost 9 bases, J lost 0 bases, and 9 bases stayed unmatched. The CDR3 runs 16 residues. CDR1 is KGHDR and CDR2 is SFDVKD in the germline V gene. TCR beta sequencing was performed on blood CD8+ and CD4+ T cells. It was treatment-naive patients with stable or active relapsing-remitting disease who made up the multiple sclerosis controls. TEMRA cells were FACS-enriched, while CD8+ and CD4+ T cells were negatively isolated.

V is TRBV24-1 and J is TRBJ2-1; 8 nucleotides agree with TRBD2. The sequence was collected from a human donor with multiple sclerosis. Input material: CD8+ T cells from PBMCs. CDR3 sequence (DNA): TGTGCCACCGCTCCGGCGGGAGGACTCTCCTACAATGAGCAGTTCTTC. Translating it yields CATAPAGGLSYNEQFF.